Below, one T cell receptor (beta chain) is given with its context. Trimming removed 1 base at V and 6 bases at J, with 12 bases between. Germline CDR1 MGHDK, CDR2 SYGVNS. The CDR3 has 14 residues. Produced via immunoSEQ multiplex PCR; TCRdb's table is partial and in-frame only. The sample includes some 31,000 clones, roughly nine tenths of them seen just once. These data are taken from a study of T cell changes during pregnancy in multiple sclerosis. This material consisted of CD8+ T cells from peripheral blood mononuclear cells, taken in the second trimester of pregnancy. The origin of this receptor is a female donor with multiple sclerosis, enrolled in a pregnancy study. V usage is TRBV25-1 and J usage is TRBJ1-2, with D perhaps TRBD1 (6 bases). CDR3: CASSEFRGADGYTF. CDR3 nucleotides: TGTGCCAGCAGTGAATTTCGGGGGGCGGATGGCTACACCTTC.